This T cell receptor beta chain stems from a study of T cell repertoires in cytomegalovirus infection. CDR3 length: 14 residues. Trimming took 4 bases from V and 4 from J, leaving 15 bases between them. The V gene's germline CDR1 is DFQATT and CDR2 SNEGSKA (reference sequence). Via MiXCR, TCRdb re-called the reads, giving one row per CDR3 protein. The sample includes approximately 190,000 distinct CDR3 sequences, 8.5% to 10% seen only once; the top ten take about 4.6%. This clonotype appeared many times. The chain recombines TRBV20-1 with TRBJ2-3; no firm D call. The source material was PBMCs. The source is a human donor in good health (CMV status not recorded). Some clones in this sample may be carry-over from other donors' samples. The CDR3 region is CSANLRTAADTQYF. The CDR3 DNA is TGCAGTGCTAATCTCCGGACGGCAGCAGATACGCAGTATTTT.